This T cell receptor (beta chain) was recovered during a study of T-cell reconstitution after alpha-beta-depleted transplantation in children. CDR3 length: 15 amino acids. Trimming left V 5 bases short and J 2 bases short, with 16 bases between. This clonotype occurred a few times. Construction of the TCRbeta library involved unique molecular identifiers. TCRdb fed the PCR reads into MiXCR, producing one record per CDR3 protein. The sample lists almost 500,000 distinct CDR3 sequences; approximately 12% were seen once. V and J are TRBV12-3 or TRBV12-4 and TRBJ2-7; D is unresolved. This clonotype originated in a human donor who donated a stem cell graft to a child with combined immunodeficiency. The sample consisted of PBMCs from the stem cell graft donor, taken from the stem cell graft. CDR3 amino acids: CASSLGRTPTYEQYF. DNA for the CDR3: TGTGCCAGCAGTCTAGGTAGGACGCCCACCTACGAGCAGTACTTC.